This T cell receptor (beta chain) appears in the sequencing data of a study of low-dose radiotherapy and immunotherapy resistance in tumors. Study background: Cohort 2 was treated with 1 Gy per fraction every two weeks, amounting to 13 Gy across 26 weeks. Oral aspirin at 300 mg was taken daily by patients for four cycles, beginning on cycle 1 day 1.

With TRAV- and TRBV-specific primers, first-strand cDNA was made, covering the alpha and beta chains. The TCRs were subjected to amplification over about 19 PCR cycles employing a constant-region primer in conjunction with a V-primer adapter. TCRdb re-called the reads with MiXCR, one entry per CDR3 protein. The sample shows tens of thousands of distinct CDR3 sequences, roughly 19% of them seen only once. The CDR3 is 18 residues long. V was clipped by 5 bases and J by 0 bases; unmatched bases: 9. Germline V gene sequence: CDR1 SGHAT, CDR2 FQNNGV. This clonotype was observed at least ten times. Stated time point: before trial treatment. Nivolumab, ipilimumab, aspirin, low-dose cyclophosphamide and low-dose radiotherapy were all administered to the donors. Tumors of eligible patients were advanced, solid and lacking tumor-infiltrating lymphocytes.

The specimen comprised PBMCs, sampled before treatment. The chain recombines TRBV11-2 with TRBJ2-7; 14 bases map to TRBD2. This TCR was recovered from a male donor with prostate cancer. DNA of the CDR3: TGTGCCAGCAGCCTCAGGGGACTAGCGGGGGTTAGCTCCTACGAGCAGTACTTC. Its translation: CASSLRGLAGVSSYEQYF.